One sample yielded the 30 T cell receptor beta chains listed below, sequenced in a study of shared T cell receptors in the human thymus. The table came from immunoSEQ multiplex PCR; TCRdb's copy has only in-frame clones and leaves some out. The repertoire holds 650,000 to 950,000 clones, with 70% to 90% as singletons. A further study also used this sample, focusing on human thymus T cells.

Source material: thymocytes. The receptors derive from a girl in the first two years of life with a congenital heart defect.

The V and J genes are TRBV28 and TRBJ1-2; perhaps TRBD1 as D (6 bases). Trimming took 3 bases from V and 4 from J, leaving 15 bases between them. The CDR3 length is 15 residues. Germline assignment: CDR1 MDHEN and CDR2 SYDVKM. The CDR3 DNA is TGTGCCAGCAGTTTCCTTCGACAGGTAGCCTATGGCTACACCTTC. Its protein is CASSFLRQVAYGYTF.

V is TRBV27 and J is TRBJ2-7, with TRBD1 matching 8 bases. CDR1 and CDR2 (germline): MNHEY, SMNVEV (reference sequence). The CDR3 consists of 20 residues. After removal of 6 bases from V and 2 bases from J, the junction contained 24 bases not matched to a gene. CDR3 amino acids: CASSPRPPARQGSTAYEQYF. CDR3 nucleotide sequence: TGTGCCAGCAGCCCGAGACCCCCAGCGAGACAGGGGAGTACCGCCTACGAGCAGTACTTC.

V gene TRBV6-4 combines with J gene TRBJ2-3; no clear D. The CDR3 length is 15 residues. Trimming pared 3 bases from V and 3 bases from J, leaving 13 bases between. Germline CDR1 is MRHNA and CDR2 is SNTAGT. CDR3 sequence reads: CASSESRLRTDTQYF. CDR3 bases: TGTGCCAGCAGTGAGTCGAGACTGAGGACAGATACGCAGTATTTT.

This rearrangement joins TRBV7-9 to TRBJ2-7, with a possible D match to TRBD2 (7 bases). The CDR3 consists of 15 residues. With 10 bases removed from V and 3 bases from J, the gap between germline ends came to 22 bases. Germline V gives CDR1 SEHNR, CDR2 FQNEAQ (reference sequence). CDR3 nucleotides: TGTGCCACCAGGCGCGGGGGTCGGGGGCACTACGAGCAGTACTTC. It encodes CATRRGGRGHYEQYF.

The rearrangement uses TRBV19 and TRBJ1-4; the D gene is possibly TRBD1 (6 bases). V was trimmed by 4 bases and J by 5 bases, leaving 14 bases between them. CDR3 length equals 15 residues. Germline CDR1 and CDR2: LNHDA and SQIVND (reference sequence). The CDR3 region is CASSSRTALNEKLFF. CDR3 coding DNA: TGTGCCAGTAGTAGCCGGACAGCCCTAAATGAAAAACTGTTTTTT.

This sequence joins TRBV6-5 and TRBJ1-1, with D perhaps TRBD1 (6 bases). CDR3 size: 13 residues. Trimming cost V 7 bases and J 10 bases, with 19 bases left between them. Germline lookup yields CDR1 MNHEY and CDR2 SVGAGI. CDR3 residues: CASTRQGTGPAFF. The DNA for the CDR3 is TGTGCCAGCACTCGGCAGGGAACAGGGCCAGCTTTCTTT.

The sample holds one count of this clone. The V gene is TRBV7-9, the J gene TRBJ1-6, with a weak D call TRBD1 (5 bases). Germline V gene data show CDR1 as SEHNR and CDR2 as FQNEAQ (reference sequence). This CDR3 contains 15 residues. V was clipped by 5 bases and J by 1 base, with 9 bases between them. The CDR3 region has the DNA TGTGCCAGCAGCCCCGGGGGGTCCTATAATTCACCCCTCCACTTT. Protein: CASSPGGSYNSPLHF.

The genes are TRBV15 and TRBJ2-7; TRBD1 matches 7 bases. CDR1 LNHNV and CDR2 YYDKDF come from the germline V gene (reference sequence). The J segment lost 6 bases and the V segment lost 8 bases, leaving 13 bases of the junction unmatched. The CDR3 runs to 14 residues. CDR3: CATRLQGRGGEQYF. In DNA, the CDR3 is TGTGCCACCCGTTTACAGGGGCGTGGGGGCGAGCAGTACTTC.

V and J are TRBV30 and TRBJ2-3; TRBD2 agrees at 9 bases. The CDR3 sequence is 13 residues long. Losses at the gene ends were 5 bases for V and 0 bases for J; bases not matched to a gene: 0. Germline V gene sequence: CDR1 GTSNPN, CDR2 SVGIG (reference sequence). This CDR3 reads CAWAGGSTDTQYF. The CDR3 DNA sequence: TGTGCCTGGGCGGGGGGGAGCACAGATACGCAGTATTTT. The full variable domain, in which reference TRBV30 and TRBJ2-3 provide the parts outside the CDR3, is SQTIHQWPATLVQPVGSPLSLECTVEGTSNPNLYWYRQAAGRGLQLLFYSVGIGQISSEVPQNLSASRPQDRQFILSSKKLLLSDSGFYLCAWAGGSTDTQYFGPGTRLTVL.

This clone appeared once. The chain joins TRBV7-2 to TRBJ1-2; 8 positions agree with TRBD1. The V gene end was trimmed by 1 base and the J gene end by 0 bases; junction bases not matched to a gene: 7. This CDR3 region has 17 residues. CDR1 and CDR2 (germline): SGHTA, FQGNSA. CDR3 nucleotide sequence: TGTGCCAGCAGCTTAGATCCAGGGGGCCCATCTAACTATGGCTACACCTTC. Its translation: CASSLDPGGPSNYGYTF. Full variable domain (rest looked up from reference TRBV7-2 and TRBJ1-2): GAGVSQSPSNKVTEKGKDVELRCDPISGHTALYWYRQSLGQGLEFLIYFQGNSAPDKSGLPSDRFSAERTGGSVSTLTIQRTQQEDSAVYLCASSLDPGGPSNYGYTFGSGTRLTVV.

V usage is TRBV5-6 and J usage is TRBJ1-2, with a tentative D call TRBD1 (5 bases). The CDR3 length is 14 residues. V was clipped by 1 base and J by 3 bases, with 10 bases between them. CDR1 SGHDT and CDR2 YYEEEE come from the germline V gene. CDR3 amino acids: CASSLKGIYYGYTF. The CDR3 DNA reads TGTGCCAGCAGCTTGAAGGGGATTTACTATGGCTACACCTTC. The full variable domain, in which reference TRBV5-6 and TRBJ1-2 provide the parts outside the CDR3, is DAGVTQSPTHLIKTRGQQVTLRCSPKSGHDTVSWYQQALGQGPQFIFQYYEEEERQRGNFPDRFSGHQFPNYSSELNVNALLLGDSALYLCASSLKGIYYGYTFGSGTRLTVV.

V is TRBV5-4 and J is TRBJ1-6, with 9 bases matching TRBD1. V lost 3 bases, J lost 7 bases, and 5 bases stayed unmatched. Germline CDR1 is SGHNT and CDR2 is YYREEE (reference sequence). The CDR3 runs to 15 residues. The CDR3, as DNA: TGTGCCAGCAGCTACAGGGACAGGGTGAATTCACCCCTCCACTTT. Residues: CASSYRDRVNSPLHF.

The CDR3 reads CASSSPVAGEQETQYF. In DNA, the CDR3 is TGTGCCAGCAGCTCCCCAGTCGCAGGGGAGCAAGAGACCCAGTACTTC. V is TRBV7-9 and J is TRBJ2-5, with a possible D match to TRBD1 (6 bases). The ends were cut back, 4 bases at V and 2 bases at J, with 17 bases in the middle. CDR3 size: 16 residues. Germline CDR1 reads SEHNR; CDR2 reads FQNEAQ (reference sequence).

CDR3 DNA: TGTGCCAGCACCCAAAGCAGGTACTCTGGAAACACCATATATTTT. Residues: CASTQSRYSGNTIYF. This chain joins TRBV2 and TRBJ1-3; no clear D. V lost 7 bases and J 0 bases, leaving 13 bases between the germline ends. The germline CDR1 and CDR2 sequences are SNHLY and FYNNEI. The CDR3 runs 15 residues.

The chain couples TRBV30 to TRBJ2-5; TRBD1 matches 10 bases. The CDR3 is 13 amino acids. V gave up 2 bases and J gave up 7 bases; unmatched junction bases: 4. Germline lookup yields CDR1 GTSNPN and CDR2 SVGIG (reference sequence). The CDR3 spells CAWSKGTGATQYF. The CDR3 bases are TGTGCCTGGAGTAAAGGGACAGGGGCGACCCAGTACTTC.

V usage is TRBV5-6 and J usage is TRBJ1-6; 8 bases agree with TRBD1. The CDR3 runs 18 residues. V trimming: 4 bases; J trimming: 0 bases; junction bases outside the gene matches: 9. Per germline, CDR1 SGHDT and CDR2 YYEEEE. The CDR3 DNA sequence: TGTGCCAGCAGCGCGCGACAGGGGAAGAGCTCCTATAATTCACCCCTCCACTTT. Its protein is CASSARQGKSSYNSPLHF.

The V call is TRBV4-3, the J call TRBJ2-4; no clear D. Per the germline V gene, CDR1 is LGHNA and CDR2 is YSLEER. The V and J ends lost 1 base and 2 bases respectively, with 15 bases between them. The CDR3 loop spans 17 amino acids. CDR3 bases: TGCGCCAGCAGCCAAGGAATTGGCGGTTGGACCAAAAACATTCAGTACTTC. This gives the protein CASSQGIGGWTKNIQYF.

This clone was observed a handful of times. The chain's CDR3 is CASSQDPPFRPGTYEQYF. The CDR3 nucleotides are TGCGCCAGCAGCCAAGATCCTCCTTTTCGGCCAGGGACCTACGAGCAGTACTTC. V gene TRBV4-1 combines with J gene TRBJ2-7, with D perhaps TRBD1 (5 bases). This CDR3 comprises 18 residues. The V gene's germline CDR1 is MGHRA and CDR2 YSYEKL. V lost 0 bases, J lost 2 bases, and 20 bases lay in between.

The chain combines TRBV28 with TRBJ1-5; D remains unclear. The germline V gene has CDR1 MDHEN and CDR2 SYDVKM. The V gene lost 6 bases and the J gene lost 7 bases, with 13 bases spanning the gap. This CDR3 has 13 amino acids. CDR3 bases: TGTGCCAGCAGGACTCCGGATATGCAGCCCCAGCATTTT. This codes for CASRTPDMQPQHF.

CDR3 DNA sequence: TGTGCCAGCAGCTTATCCTCGGGGAATCAGCCCCAGCATTTT. Translating it yields CASSLSSGNQPQHF. This sequence joins TRBV11-2 and TRBJ1-5; D unclear. Germline V gives CDR1 SGHAT, CDR2 FQNNGV. The CDR3 extends over 14 amino acids. Trimming removed 2 bases at V and 4 bases at J, with 9 bases between.

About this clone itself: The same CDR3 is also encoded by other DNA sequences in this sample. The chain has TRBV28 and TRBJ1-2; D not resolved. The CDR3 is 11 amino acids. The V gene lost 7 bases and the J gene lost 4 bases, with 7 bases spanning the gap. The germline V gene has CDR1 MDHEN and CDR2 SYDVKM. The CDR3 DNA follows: TGTGCCAGCAAGAGAGGCTATGGCTACACCTTC. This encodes CASKRGYGYTF.

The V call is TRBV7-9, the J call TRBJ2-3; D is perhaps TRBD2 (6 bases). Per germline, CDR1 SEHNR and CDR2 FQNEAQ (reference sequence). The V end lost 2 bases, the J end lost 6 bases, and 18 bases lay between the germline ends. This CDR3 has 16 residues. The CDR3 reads CASSLTPSEYKDTQYF. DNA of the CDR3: TGTGCCAGCAGCTTAACCCCTAGCGAGTACAAGGATACGCAGTATTTT.

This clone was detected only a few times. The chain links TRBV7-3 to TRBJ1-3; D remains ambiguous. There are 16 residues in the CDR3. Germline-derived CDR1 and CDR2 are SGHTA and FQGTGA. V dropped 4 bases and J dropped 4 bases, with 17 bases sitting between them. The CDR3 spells CASSSPGGSRGNTIYF. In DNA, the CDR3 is TGTGCCAGCAGCTCACCAGGAGGCTCGAGGGGAAACACCATATATTTT. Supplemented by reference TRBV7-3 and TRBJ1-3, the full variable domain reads GAGVSQTPSNKVTEKGKYVELRCDPISGHTALYWYRQSLGQGPEFLIYFQGTGAADDSGLPNDRFFAVRPEGSVSTLKIQRTERGDSAVYLCASSSPGGSRGNTIYFGEGSWLTVV.

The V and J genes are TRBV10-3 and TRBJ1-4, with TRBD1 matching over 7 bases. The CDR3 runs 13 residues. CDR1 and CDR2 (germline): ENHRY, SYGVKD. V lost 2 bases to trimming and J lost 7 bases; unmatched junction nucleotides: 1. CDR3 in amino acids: CAISETGVEKLFF. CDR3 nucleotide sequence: TGTGCCATCAGTGAGACAGGGGTTGAAAAACTGTTTTTT.

This chain's CDR3 is CASSSDRVDTGELFF. For the CDR3, the DNA is TGCGCCAGCAGCTCCGACAGGGTTGACACCGGGGAGCTGTTTTTT. The chain has TRBV5-1 and TRBJ2-2; 7 bases map to TRBD1. Germline CDR1 and CDR2: SGHRS and YFSETQ. Trimming at V came to 3 bases and at J to 3 bases, leaving 5 bases not matched to a gene. This CDR3 has 15 amino acids.

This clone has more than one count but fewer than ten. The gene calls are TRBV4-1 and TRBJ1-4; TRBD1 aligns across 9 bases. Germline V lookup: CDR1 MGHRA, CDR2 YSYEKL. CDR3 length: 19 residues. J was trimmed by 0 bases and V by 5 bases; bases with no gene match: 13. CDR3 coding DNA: TGCGCCAGCAGCGAACTGGACAGGGGTTCGACAACAACTAATGAAAAACTGTTTTTT. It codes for CASSELDRGSTTTNEKLFF.

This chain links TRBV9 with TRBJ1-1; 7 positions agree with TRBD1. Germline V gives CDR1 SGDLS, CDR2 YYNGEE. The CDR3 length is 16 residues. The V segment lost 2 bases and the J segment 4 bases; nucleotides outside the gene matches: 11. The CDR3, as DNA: TGTGCCAGCAGCGTCCGGGACAGAGAGAAATTCACTGAAGCTTTCTTT. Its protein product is CASSVRDREKFTEAFF.

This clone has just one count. In DNA, the CDR3 is TGTGCCAGTATACGGGACAGGGGTGGCAATCAGCCCCAGCATTTT. This translates into CASIRDRGGNQPQHF. The chain employs TRBV19 and TRBJ1-5, with 10 bases aligning to TRBD1. This CDR3 is 15 amino acids long. V was pared by 7 bases and J by 2 bases, with 5 bases of the junction left unmatched. Germline loops: CDR1 LNHDA, CDR2 SQIVND (reference sequence).

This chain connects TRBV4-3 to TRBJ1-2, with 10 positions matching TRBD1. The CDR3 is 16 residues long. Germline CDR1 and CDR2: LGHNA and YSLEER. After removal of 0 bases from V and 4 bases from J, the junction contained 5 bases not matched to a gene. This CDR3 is CASSQDRGDRGYGYTF. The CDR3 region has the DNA TGCGCCAGCAGCCAAGATCGGGGGGACAGGGGCTATGGCTACACCTTC.

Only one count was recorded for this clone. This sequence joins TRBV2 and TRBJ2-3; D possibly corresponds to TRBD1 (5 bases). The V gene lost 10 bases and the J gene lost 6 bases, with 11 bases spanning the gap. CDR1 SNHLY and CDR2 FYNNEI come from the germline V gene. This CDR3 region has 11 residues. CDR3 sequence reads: CATPGADTQYF. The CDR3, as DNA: TGTGCCACCCCTGGGGCGGATACGCAGTATTTT.